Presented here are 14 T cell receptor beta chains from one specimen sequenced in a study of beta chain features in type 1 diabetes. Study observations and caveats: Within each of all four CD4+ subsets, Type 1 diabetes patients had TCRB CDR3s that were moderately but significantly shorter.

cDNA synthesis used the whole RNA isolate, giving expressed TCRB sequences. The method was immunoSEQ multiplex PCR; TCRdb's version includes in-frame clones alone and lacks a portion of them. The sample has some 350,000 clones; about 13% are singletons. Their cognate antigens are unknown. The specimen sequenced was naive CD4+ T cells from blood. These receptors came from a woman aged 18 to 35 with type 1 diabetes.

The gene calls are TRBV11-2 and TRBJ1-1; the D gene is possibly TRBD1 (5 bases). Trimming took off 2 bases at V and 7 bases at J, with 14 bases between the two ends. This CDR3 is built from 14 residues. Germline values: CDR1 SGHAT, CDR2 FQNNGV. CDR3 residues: CASSLFRTSGEAFF. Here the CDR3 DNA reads TGTGCCAGCAGCTTATTTAGGACATCAGGTGAAGCTTTCTTT. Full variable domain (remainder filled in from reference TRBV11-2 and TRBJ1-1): EAGVAQSPRYKIIEKRQSVAFWCNPISGHATLYWYQQILGQGPKLLIQFQNNGVVDDSQLPKDRFSAERLKGVDSTLKIQPAKLEDSAVYLCASSLFRTSGEAFFGQGTRLTVV.

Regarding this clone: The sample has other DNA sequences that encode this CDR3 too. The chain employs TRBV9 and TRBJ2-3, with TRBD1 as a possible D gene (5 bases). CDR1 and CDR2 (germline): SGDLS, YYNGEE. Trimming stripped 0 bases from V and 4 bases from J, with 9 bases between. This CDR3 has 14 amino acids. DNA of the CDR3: TGTGCCAGCAGCGTAGAAGGGGCGGCAGATACGCAGTATTTT. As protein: CASSVEGAADTQYF.

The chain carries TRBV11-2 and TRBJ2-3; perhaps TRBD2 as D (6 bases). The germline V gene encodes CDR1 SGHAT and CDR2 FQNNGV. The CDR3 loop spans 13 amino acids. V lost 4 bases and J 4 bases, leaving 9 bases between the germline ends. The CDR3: CASSSRLADTQYF. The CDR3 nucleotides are TGTGCCAGCAGCTCGAGACTAGCAGATACGCAGTATTTT.

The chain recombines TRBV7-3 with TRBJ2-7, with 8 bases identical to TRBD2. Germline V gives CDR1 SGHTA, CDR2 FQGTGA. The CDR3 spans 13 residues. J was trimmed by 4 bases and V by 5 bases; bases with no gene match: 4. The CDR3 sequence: CASSPSGGYEQYF. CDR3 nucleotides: TGTGCCAGCAGCCCATCGGGGGGGTACGAGCAGTACTTC.

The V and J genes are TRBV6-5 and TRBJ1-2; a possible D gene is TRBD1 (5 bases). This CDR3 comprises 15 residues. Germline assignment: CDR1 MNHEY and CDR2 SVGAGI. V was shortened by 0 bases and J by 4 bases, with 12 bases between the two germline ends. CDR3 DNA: TGTGCCAGCAGTTACTCGACCCAGGGACTCTATGGCTACACCTTC. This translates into CASSYSTQGLYGYTF.

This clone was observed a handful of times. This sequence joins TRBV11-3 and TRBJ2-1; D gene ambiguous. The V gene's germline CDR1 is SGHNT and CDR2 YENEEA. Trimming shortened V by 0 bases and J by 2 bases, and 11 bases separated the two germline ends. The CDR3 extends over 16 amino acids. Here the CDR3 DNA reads TGTGCCAGCAGCTTAGACGCGCTAGAACCCTACAATGAGCAGTTCTTC. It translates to CASSLDALEPYNEQFF.

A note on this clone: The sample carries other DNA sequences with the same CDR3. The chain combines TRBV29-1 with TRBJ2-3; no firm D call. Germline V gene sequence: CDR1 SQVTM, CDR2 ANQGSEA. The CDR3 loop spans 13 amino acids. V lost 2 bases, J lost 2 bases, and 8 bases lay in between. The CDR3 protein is CSVEPRLTDTQYF. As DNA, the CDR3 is TGCAGCGTTGAACCCAGGCTCACAGATACGCAGTATTTT.

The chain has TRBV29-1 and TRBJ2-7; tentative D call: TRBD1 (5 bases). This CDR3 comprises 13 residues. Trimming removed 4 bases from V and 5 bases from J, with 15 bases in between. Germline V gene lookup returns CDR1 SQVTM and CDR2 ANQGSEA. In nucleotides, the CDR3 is TGCAGCGTTGCAGGGCGGCATGGGGACGAGCAGTACTTC. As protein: CSVAGRHGDEQYF.

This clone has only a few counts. The CDR3 bases are TGTGCCAGCAGCCTCCTAGCGTCCTCCTACAATGAGCAGTTCTTC. Translation gives CASSLLASSYNEQFF. The chain uses TRBV14 and TRBJ2-1, with D possibly matching TRBD2 (6 bases). CDR1 SGHDN and CDR2 FVKESK come from the germline V gene. The CDR3 extends over 15 amino acids. Between the trimmed V and J ends, which lost 4 bases and 0 bases, there was a span of 10 bases.

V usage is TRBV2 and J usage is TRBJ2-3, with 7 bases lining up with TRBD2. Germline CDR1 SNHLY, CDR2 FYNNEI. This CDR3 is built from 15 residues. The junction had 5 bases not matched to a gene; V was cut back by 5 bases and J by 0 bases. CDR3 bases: TGTGCCAGCAGTAAACTAGCGTCTAGCACAGATACGCAGTATTTT. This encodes CASSKLASSTDTQYF.

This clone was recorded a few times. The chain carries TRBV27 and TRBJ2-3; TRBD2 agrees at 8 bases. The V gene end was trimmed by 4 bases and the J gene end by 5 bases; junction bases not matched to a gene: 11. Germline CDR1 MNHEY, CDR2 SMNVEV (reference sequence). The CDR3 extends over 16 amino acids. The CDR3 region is CASSSLGVAGKDTQYF. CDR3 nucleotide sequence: TGTGCCAGCAGTTCTCTCGGGGTAGCGGGAAAAGATACGCAGTATTTT.

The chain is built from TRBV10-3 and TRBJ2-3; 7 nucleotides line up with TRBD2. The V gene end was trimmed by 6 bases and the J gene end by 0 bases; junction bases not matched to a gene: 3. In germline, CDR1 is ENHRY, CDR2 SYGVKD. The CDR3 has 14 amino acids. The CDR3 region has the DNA TGTGCCATCAGAGGGACTACTAGCACAGATACGCAGTATTTT. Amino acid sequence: CAIRGTTSTDTQYF.

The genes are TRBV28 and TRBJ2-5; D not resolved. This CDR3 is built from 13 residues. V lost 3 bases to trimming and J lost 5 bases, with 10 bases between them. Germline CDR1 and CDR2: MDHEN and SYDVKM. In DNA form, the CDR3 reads TGTGCCAGCAGTTTCCCTCACCGGGAGACCCAGTACTTC. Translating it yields CASSFPHRETQYF. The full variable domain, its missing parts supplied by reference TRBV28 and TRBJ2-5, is DVKVTQSSRYLVKRTGEKVFLECVQDMDHENMFWYRQDPGLGLRLIYFSYDVKMKEKGDIPEGYSVSREKKERFSLILESASTNQTSMYLCASSFPHRETQYFGPGTRLLVL.

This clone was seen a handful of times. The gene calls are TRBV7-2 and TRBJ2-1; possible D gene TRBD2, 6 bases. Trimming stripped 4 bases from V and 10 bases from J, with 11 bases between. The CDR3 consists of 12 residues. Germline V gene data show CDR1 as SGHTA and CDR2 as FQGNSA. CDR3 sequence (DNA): TGTGCCAGCAGCTCAGTACGGGAGGAGCAGTTCTTC. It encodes CASSSVREEQFF.